Given below is one T cell receptor beta chain in context. The data originate from a study of blood T cell repertoires in COVID-19. For the study at large: Sites in the United States, Italy and Spain provided acute and convalescent COVID-19 samples. In each case, the material was cDNA or gDNA derived from T cells, B-cell-depleted T cells, or PBMCs.

In the original analysis: By means of reference gene primer amplification, nucleated cell counts were estimated. TCRdb's table, derived via immunoSEQ multiplex PCR, lists solely in-frame clones and lacks some. The V and J calls and clone size are taken from that table; D and trimming were inferred from the DNA. The table lists 150,000 to 200,000 clones, 88% of them singletons. Germline V gene data show CDR1 as SNHLY and CDR2 as FYNNEI. This CDR3 has 16 residues. The V and J ends lost 6 bases and 4 bases, in that order; junction bases with no gene match: 14. Sequencing used peripheral blood. This clonotype was obtained from a human donor in a cohort sampled during active COVID-19. The rearrangement links TRBV2 to TRBJ1-1, with 7 bases identical to TRBD1. In DNA, the CDR3 is TGTGCCAGCAGGAAGATGACAGGGCAGTTCGGCACTGAAGCTTTCTTT. Its translation is CASRKMTGQFGTEAFF. The full variable domain, completed using reference TRBV2 and TRBJ1-1, is EPEVTQTPSHQVTQMGQEVILRCVPISNHLYFYWYRQILGQKVEFLVSFYNNEISEKSEIFDDQFSVERPDGSNFTLKIRSTKLEDSAMYFCASRKMTGQFGTEAFFGQGTRLTVV.